One sample yielded the 20 T cell receptor beta chains listed below, sequenced in a study of regulatory T cells in long-lasting Graves disease (TCRdb year 2021). Libraries came from multiplex PCR. The sequencer was an Illumina HiSeq 4000. CDR3 regions were amplified by Arm-PCR with iRepertoire HTBI primers to construct TCR beta libraries. In TCRdb, the public reads were trimmed at Q25 with fastp and aligned with MiXCR, with productive beta chains retained. Rows with a matching CDR3 protein are joined into one entry that keeps the most common DNA and genes. The sample table holds roughly 440,000 distinct CDR3 sequences, of which around 15% were seen once. Of the sample, about 23% falls within the top ten clones. The time point label here, explained by the study, means: newly diagnosed GD, antithyroid drugs for less than 3 months. For both TCR sequencing and RNA sequencing, RNA was extracted from PBMCs using TRIzol.

These data are also associated with another study on T cells in Graves' hyperthyroidism and ophthalmopathy.

Sequences were derived from peripheral blood mononuclear cells (PBMCs), sampled at new diagnosis, from a patient treated with antithyroid drugs. Source of these receptors: a woman aged 18-30 years with Graves disease. Donor details come from another sample of the same person, matched by shared clones.

Note on this clonotype: The junction differs from germline at one of its ends, possibly a read error. The V gene is TRBV28, the J gene TRBJ1-1, with a tentative D call TRBD1 (6 bases). Germline loops: CDR1 MDHEN, CDR2 SYDVKM. The CDR3 spans 14 residues. Here the CDR3 reads CASSSGGGRTEALF. In DNA form, the CDR3 reads TGTGCCAGCAGTTCCGGAGGGGGGCGGACTGAAGCTCTCTTT.

This clonotype was recorded a few times. The chain carries TRBV7-2 and TRBJ1-3; the D gene is possibly TRBD1 (5 bases). The V gene's germline CDR1 is SGHTA and CDR2 FQGNSA. Trimming took 6 bases from V and 4 from J, leaving 13 bases between them. CDR3 length: 14 amino acids. The CDR3 coding sequence is TGTGCCAGCAGTGCAAGGGGTGGCGGAAACACCATATATTTT. Amino acid sequence: CASSARGGGNTIYF. The complete variable domain, with remaining parts taken from reference TRBV7-2 and TRBJ1-3, reads GAGVSQSPSNKVTEKGKDVELRCDPISGHTALYWYRQSLGQGLEFLIYFQGNSAPDKSGLPSDRFSAERTGGSVSTLTIQRTQQEDSAVYLCASSARGGGNTIYFGEGSWLTVV.

This clonotype came up many times. The chain carries TRBV12-5 and TRBJ1-2; possibly TRBD1 for D (5 bases). Between the trimmed V and J ends, which lost 6 bases and 2 bases, there was a span of 13 bases. This CDR3 has 14 amino acids. Looked up from germline, CDR1 is LGHNT and CDR2 is FRNRAP. This CDR3 reads CASGSGQRNYGYTF. The CDR3 nucleotides read TGTGCTAGTGGATCCGGACAAAGAAACTATGGCTACACCTTC.

This clonotype turned up a few times. The rearrangement joins TRBV12-3 or TRBV12-4 to TRBJ2-6; 7 bases are a match to TRBD1. J gave up 1 base and V 2 bases, and 8 bases lay outside the gene matches. The CDR3 sequence is 18 residues long. CDR3 coding DNA: TGTGCCAGCAGTTTACAACAGGGGAAGGGGTCTGGGGCCAACGTCCTGACTTTC. This encodes CASSLQQGKGSGANVLTF.

This clonotype showed up many times. The chain links TRBV11-2 to TRBJ2-7; 7 bases fit TRBD1. The J segment lost 2 bases and the V segment lost 4 bases, leaving 8 bases of the junction unmatched. Germline CDR1 SGHAT, CDR2 FQNNGV. The CDR3 sequence is 15 residues long. The CDR3 bases are TGTGCCAGCAGCTCGCTACAGGGGAGACCCTACGAGCAGTACTTC. The encoded protein is CASSSLQGRPYEQYF.

This clonotype was seen ten or more times. The rearrangement joins TRBV28 to TRBJ1-2; TRBD1 might be the D (6 bases). The CDR3 is made up of 16 amino acids. Germline V CDR1 and CDR2: MDHEN, SYDVKM. The germline V and J ends were trimmed by 5 bases and 6 bases, with 22 bases remaining between them. The chain's CDR3 is CASSSLQGRTLHGYTF. CDR3 nucleotides: TGTGCCAGCAGTAGTCTACAGGGCAGGACCCTCCATGGCTACACCTTC.

V usage is TRBV4-1 and J usage is TRBJ1-1; D is unresolved. The CDR3 has 13 amino acids. CDR1 is MGHRA, CDR2 YSYEKL, per germline. The V gene lost 2 bases and the J gene lost 5 bases, with 9 bases spanning the gap. DNA for the CDR3: TGCGCCAGCAGCCAACTGGGAGGAACTGAAGCTTTCTTT. Translating gives CASSQLGGTEAFF.

This clonotype was seen repeatedly, ten times or more. V usage is TRBV12-3 or TRBV12-4 and J usage is TRBJ2-5, with 14 bases identical to TRBD2. V dropped 3 bases and J dropped 5; count of bases not matched to a gene: 20. This CDR3 is 21 amino acids long. The CDR3: CASSFPSSRTSGRSHVETQYF. CDR3 nucleotide sequence: TGTGCCAGCAGTTTCCCTTCCTCGAGGACTAGCGGGAGGTCGCATGTGGAGACCCAGTACTTC.

This clonotype was seen repeatedly, ten times or more. The chain combines TRBV29-1 with TRBJ2-2; 8 nucleotides agree with TRBD2. Germline assignment: CDR1 SQVTM and CDR2 ANQGSEA. The CDR3 is 16 residues long. Trimming at V came to 5 bases and at J to 0 bases, leaving 8 bases not matched to a gene. Here the CDR3 DNA reads TGCAGCGTTTTGGATAGCGGGACAACGAACACCGGGGAGCTGTTTTTT. This codes for CSVLDSGTTNTGELFF.

A few counts support this clonotype. The rearrangement joins TRBV15 to TRBJ2-5; D is ambiguous. CDR3 length: 13 residues. Trimming stripped 1 base from V and 2 bases from J, with 5 bases between. CDR1 is LNHNV, CDR2 YYDKDF, per germline (reference sequence). This CDR3 is CATSRGPQETQYF. The CDR3 DNA reads as TGTGCCACCAGCAGAGGACCTCAAGAGACCCAGTACTTC.

The chain joins TRBV5-1 to TRBJ2-7; no clear D. V was clipped by 0 bases and J by 2 bases, with 12 bases between them. The CDR3 spans 15 residues. Per the germline V gene, CDR1 is SGHRS and CDR2 is YFSETQ. The CDR3 spells CASSLEGRVTYEQYF. CDR3 nucleotide sequence: TGCGCCAGCAGCTTGGAGGGTAGGGTCACCTACGAGCAGTACTTC.

This clonotype was counted a few times. The chain has TRBV5-4 and TRBJ1-6; D not certain. The CDR3 contains 15 residues. The germline V gene has CDR1 SGHNT and CDR2 YYREEE (reference sequence). V was shortened by 0 bases and J by 6 bases, with 10 bases between the two germline ends. CDR3 nucleotides: TGTGCCAGCAGCTTGGAGGGCACCCGTAATTCACCCCTCCACTTT. The encoded protein is CASSLEGTRNSPLHF.

This rearrangement joins TRBV29-1 to TRBJ2-2; D is perhaps TRBD2 (6 bases). This CDR3 is built from 14 residues. Germline V gene lookup returns CDR1 SQVTM and CDR2 ANQGSEA. V shed 8 bases and J shed 7 bases, with 20 bases lying between them. The DNA for the CDR3 is TGCAGCATCGGTCGCGTCGGGAGAAGCGGGGAGCTGTTTTTT. This translates into CSIGRVGRSGELFF.

This clonotype was seen only a few times. The chain employs TRBV19 and TRBJ2-3; tentatively, D is TRBD2 (6 bases). Germline V gene sequence: CDR1 LNHDA, CDR2 SQIVND (reference sequence). Between the trimmed V and J ends, which lost 4 bases and 0 bases, there was a span of 14 bases. The CDR3 runs to 16 residues. The CDR3 nucleotides read TGTGCCAGTAGTACTCGGCTAGCGCCGAGCACAGATACGCAGTATTTT. Amino acids: CASSTRLAPSTDTQYF.

This clonotype has at least ten counts. The J gene is TRBJ2-2, the V gene TRBV11-3; D ambiguous. Germline CDR1 is SGHNT and CDR2 is YENEEA. This CDR3 is 15 amino acids long. Trimming pared 1 base from V and 0 bases from J, leaving 6 bases between. The CDR3 DNA reads as TGTGCCAGCAGCTTAGTCAGCGCGAACACCGGGGAGCTGTTTTTT. Translated: CASSLVSANTGELFF.

The chain has TRBV7-3 and TRBJ2-1; 7 bases match TRBD1. Germline assignment: CDR1 SGHTA and CDR2 FQGTGA. The CDR3 totals 15 residues. Losses at the gene ends were 5 bases for V and 3 bases for J; bases not matched to a gene: 7. In DNA, the CDR3 is TGTGCCAGCAGCCGCACAGGGGATGGCTACAATGAGCAGTTCTTC. It translates to CASSRTGDGYNEQFF.

This clonotype has at least ten counts. The V gene is TRBV28, the J gene TRBJ2-1; weak D call: TRBD2 (5 bases). The J call may be in error: the DNA end matches TRBJ2-5 better. There are 14 residues in the CDR3. Germline V gene sequence: CDR1 MDHEN, CDR2 SYDVKM. CDR3 loop: CASSLDWNQETQYF. CDR3 in DNA: TGTGCCAGCAGTTTGGACTGGAACCAAGAGACCCAGTACTTC.

Regarding this clonotype: This may arise from a read error, as a much more abundant clone is one base away. The chain links TRBV19 to TRBJ2-3, with TRBD2 matching over 13 bases. The germline V gene encodes CDR1 LNHDA and CDR2 SQIVND (reference sequence). The CDR3 sequence is 15 residues long. The V and J ends lost 9 bases and 1 base, in that order; junction bases with no gene match: 4. As DNA, the CDR3 is TGTGCCAGCACCGGGACTAGCGGGGGCACAGATACGCAGTATTTT. Translated, it gives CASTGTSGGTDTQYF.

This chain links TRBV7-9 with TRBJ2-1; the match to TRBD2 covers 8 bases. The CDR3 loop spans 16 amino acids. Unmatched junction bases numbered 11, after V lost 6 bases and J lost 4 bases. Germline V CDR1 and CDR2: SEHNR, FQNEAQ (reference sequence). In DNA, the CDR3 is TGTGCCAGCAGGGGTAGCGGGATGGGTCAATACAATGAGCAGTTCTTC. Translation: CASRGSGMGQYNEQFF.

The chain links TRBV10-2 to TRBJ2-2, with TRBD2 matching 10 bases. Germline CDR1 WSHSY, CDR2 SAAADI. The CDR3 spans 16 residues. Unmatched junction bases numbered 13, after V lost 9 bases and J lost 6 bases. This chain's CDR3 is CASRSLAGAVSGELFF. CDR3 DNA sequence: TGCGCCAGTAGGTCCCTAGCGGGAGCGGTTTCCGGGGAGCTGTTTTTT.